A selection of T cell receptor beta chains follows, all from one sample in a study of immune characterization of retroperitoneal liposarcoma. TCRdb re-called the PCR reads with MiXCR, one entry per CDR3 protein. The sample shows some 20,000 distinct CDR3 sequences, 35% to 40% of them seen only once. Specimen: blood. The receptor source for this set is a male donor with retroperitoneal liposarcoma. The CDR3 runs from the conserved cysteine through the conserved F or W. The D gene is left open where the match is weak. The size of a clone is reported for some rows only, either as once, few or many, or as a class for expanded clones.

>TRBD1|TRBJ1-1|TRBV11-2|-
TGTGCCAGCAGTCAATCCGGGACAGGGGTGACTGAAGCTTTCTTT
CASSQSGTGVTEAFF
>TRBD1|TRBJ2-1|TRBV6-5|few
TGTGCCAGCAGTTACTCTACTCCGGGACAGGGGGGTGAGCAGTTCTTC
CASSYSTPGQGGEQFF
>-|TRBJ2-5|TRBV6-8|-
TGTGCCAGCAGGAGGACCCGGGAATCCTACAATGAGCAGTACTTC
CASRRTRESYNEQYF
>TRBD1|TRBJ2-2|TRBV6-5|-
TGTGCCACCGATGACAGGGTTCCTAACACCGGGGAGCTGTTTTTT
CATDDRVPNTGELFF
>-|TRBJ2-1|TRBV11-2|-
TGTGCCAGCAGCTTAGTTCCAGGGCGAGGAGAGACCCAGTTCTTC
CASSLVPGRGETQFF
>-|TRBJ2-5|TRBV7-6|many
TGTGCCAGCAGCTTCGGACTGAGTGGGGGGGAGACCCAGTACTTC
CASSFGLSGGETQYF
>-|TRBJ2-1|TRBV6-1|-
TGTGCCAGCAGTGACACTCAGGGAACTGAGCAGTGCTTC
CASSDTQGTEQCF
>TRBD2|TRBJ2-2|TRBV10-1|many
TGCGCCAGCAGTCGGTCTAGCGGGAGGGCCGGGGAGCTGTTTTTT
CASSRSSGRAGELFF
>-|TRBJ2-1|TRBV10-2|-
TGCGCCAGCAGTGTGAGCAGGGAAACATACAATGAGCAGTTCTTC
CASSVSRETYNEQFF
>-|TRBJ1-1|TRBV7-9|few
TGTGCCAGCAGCTTAGTGATGACTGAAGCTTTCTTT
CASSLVMTEAFF
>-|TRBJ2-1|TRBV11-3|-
TGTGCCAGCAGCTCCAGGGCCCCATACAATGAGCAGTTCTTC
CASSSRAPYNEQFF
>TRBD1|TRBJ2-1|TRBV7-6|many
TGTGCCAGCAGCTTGGGACAGGGGAGCTCCTACGAGCAGTTCTTC
CASSLGQGSSYEQFF
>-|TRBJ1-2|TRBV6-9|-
TGTGCCAGCAGCGTCGGGACTGGCTATGGCTACACCTTC
CASSVGTGYGYTF
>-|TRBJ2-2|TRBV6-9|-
TGTGCCAGCAGTTCCGGAAATTCAGGGGACACCGGGGAGCTGTTTTTT
CASSSGNSGDTGELFF
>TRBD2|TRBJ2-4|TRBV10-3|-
TGTGCCATCAGTGCCGGGAGCGGGAGTAAGAATGAGCAGTACTTC
CAISAGSGSKNEQYF